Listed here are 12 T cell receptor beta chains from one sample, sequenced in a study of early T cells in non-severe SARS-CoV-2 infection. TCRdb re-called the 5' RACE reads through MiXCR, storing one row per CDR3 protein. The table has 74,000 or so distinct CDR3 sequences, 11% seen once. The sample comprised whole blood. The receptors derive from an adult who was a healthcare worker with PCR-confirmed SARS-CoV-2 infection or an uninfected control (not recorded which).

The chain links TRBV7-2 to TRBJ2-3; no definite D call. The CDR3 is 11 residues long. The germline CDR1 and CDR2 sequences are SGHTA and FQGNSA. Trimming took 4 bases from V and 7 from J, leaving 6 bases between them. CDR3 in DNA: TGTGCCAGCAGCTCTCGATATACGCAGTATTTT. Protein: CASSSRYTQYF. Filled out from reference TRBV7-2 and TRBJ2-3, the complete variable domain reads GAGVSQSPSNKVTEKGKDVELRCDPISGHTALYWYRQSLGQGLEFLIYFQGNSAPDKSGLPSDRFSAERTGGSVSTLTIQRTQQEDSAVYLCASSSRYTQYFGPGTRLTVL.

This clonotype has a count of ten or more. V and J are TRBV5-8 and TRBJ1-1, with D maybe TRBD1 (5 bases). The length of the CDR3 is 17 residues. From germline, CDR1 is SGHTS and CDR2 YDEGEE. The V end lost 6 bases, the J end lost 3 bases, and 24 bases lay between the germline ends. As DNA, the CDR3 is TGTGCCAGCACCCGCCTTTTTCAGGGAAACGGTTACACTGAAGCTTTCTTT. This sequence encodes CASTRLFQGNGYTEAFF.

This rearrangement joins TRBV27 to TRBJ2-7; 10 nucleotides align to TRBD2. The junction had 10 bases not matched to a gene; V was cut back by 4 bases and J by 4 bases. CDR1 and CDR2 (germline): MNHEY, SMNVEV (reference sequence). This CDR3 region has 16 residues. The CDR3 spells CASSSPLTSGPYEQYF. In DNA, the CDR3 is TGTGCCAGCAGTTCCCCTTTGACTAGCGGGCCTTACGAGCAGTACTTC.

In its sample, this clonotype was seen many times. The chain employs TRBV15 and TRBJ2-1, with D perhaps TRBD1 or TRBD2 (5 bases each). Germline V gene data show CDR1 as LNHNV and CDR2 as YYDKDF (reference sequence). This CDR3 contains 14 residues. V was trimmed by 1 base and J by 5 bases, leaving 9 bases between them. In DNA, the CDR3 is TGTGCCACCAGCAGAGCAGGGAGCCACAATGAGCAGTTCTTC. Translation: CATSRAGSHNEQFF.

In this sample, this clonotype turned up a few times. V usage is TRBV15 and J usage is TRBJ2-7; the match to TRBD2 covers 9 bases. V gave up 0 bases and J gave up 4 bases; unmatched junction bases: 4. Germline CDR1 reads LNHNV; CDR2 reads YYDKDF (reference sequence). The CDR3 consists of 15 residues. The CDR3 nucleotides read TGTGCCACCAGCAGAGAGAGCGGGAGGTTATACGAGCAGTACTTC. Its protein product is CATSRESGRLYEQYF.

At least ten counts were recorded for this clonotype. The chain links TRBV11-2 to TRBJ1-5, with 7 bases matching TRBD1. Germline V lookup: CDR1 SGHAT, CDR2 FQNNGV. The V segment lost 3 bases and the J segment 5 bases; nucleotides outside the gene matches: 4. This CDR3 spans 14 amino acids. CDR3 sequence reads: CASSLSTGDQPQHF. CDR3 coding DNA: TGTGCCAGCAGCTTGTCAACAGGGGATCAGCCCCAGCATTTT.

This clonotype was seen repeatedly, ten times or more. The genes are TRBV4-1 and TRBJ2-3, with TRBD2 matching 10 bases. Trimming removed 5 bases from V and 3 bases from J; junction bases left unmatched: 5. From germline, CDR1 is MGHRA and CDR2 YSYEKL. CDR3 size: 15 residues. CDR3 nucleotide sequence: TGCGCCAGCAGCATAGCGGGAGGTCCGACAGATACGCAGTATTTT. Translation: CASSIAGGPTDTQYF.

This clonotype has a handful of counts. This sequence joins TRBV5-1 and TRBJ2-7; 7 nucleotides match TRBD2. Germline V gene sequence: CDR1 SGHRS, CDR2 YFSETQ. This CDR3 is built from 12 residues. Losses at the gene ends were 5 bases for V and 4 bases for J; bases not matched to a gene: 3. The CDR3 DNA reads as TGCGCCAGCAGGACTAGCAATTACGAGCAGTACTTC. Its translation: CASRTSNYEQYF.

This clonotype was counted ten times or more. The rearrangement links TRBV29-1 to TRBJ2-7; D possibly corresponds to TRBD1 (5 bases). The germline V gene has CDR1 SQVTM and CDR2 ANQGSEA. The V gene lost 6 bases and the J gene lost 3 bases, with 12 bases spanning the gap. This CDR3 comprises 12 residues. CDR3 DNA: TGCAGCGTAGCCGACAGAGACTACGAGCAGTACTTC. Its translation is CSVADRDYEQYF.

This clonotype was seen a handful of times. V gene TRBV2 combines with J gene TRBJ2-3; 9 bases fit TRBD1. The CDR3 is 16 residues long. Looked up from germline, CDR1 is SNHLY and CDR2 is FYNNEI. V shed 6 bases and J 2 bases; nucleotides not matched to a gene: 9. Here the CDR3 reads CASRAGTGIITDTQYF. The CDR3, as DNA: TGTGCCAGCAGGGCCGGGACAGGGATTATCACAGATACGCAGTATTTT.

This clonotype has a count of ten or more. The CDR3 DNA follows: TGCAGTGCTAGAGATGTACGGGGGGCCAACGTCCTGACTTTC. It is translated as CSARDVRGANVLTF. V gene TRBV20-1 combines with J gene TRBJ2-6; D unresolved. The germline CDR1 and CDR2 sequences are DFQATT and SNEGSKA (reference sequence). V was cut by 0 bases and J by 4 bases, with 7 bases left in between. This CDR3 has 14 amino acids.

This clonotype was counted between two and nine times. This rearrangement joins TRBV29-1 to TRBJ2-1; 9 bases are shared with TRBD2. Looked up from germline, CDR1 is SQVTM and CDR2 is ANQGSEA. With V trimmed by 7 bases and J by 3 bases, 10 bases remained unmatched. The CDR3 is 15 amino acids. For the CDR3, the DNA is TGCAGCGCCCCCTCGGCGGGAGGGATCTACAATGAGCAGTTCTTC. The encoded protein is CSAPSAGGIYNEQFF.